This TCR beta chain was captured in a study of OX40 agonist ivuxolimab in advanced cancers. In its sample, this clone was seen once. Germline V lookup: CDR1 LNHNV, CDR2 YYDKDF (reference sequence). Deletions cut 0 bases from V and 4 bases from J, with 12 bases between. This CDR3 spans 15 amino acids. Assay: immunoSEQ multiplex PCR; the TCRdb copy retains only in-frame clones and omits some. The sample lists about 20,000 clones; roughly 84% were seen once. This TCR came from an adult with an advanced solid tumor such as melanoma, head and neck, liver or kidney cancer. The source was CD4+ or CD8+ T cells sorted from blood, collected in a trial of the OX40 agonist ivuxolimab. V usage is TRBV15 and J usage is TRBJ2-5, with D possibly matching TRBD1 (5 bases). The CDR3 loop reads CATSRDLGQGETQYF. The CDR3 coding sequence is TGTGCCACCAGCAGAGATCTAGGTCAGGGAGAGACCCAGTACTTC.